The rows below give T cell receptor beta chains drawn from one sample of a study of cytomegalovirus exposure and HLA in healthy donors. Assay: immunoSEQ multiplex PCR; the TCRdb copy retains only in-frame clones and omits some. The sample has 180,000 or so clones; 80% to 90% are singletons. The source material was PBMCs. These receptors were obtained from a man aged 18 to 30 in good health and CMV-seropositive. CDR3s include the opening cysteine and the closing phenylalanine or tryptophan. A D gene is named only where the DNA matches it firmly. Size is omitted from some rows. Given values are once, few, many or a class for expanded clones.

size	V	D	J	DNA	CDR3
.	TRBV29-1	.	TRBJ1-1	TGCAGCGTTTTCCTCAGGGTAAACACTGAAGCTTTCTTT	CSVFLRVNTEAFF
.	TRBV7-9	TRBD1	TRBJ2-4	TGTGCCAGCAGCTTAGCGCGAGACAGGGGAAGGGTGAACATTCAGTACTTC	CASSLARDRGRVNIQYF
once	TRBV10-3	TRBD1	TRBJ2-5	TGTGCCACGGGACAGAGCCACCAAGAGACCCAGTACTTC	CATGQSHQETQYF
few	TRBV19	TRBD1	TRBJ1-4	TGTGCCAGTGTCGGACAGGGAAGGGAAAAACTGTTTTTT	CASVGQGREKLFF
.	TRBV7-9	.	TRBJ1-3	TGTGCCAGCAGCGCAGGACAGAACTCTGGAAACACCATATATTTT	CASSAGQNSGNTIYF
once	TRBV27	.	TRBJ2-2	TGTGCCAGCAGTCCCGCTGGGGGGACCGGGGAGCTGTTTTTT	CASSPAGGTGELFF
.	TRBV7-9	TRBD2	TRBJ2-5	TGTGCCAGCAGCTTTTCGGGGGGGGAGACCCAGTACTTC	CASSFSGGETQYF
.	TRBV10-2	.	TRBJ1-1	TGCGCCAGTAATGGGGGGGGGTACACTGAAGCTTTCTTT	CASNGGGYTEAFF
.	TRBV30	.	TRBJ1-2	TGTGCCGGGCTACTGGGCTATGGCTACACCTTC	CAGLLGYGYTF
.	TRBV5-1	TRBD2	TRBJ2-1	TGCGCCAGCAGCTCTAAAACGGGACTAGTCGTTAATGAGCAGTTCTTC	CASSSKTGLVVNEQFF
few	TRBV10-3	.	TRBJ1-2	TGTGCCATCAGCGAACTCAGGGGCGATGGCTACACCTTC	CAISELRGDGYTF
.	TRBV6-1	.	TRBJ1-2	TGTGCCAGCAGTGATGGGCAGGGTAACTATGGCTACACCTTC	CASSDGQGNYGYTF
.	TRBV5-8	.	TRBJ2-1	TGTGCCAGCAGGCGCTACAATGAGCAGTTCTTC	CASRRYNEQFF
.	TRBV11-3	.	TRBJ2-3	TGTGCCAGCAGCTCCTCACTATCAGATACGCAGTATTTT	CASSSSLSDTQYF
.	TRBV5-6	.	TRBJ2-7	TGTGCCAGCACAGGTGGGACGGGAGACAGAACCTACGAGCAGTACTTC	CASTGGTGDRTYEQYF
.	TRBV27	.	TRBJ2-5	TGTGCCAGCAGTTTATCTGACACCCAAGAGACCCAGTACTTC	CASSLSDTQETQYF
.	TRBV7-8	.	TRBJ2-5	TGTGCCAGCAGCTTAGCGACTACAGGGATAGGCGGAGAGACCCAGTACTTC	CASSLATTGIGGETQYF
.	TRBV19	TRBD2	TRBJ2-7	TGTGCCAGTAGTCTCCTGGGAGGGGAGCAGTACTTC	CASSLLGGEQYF
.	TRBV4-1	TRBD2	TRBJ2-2	TGCGCCAGCAGCCCTCGGACTAGCGGGGGGGCCCCCGGGGAGCTGTTTTTT	CASSPRTSGGAPGELFF
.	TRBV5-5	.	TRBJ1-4	TGTGCCAGCAGCTTGTATCTCGATCAATGGGGGCGTAATGAAAAACTGTTTTTT	CASSLYLDQWGRNEKLFF
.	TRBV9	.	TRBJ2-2	TGTGCCAGCGGGAGGAGGGGAGACATCGGGGAGCTGTTTTTT	CASGRRGDIGELFF
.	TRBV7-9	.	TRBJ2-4	TGTGCCAGCAGCCCCCGGGCCGTGAGGGCCCAAAACATTCAGTACTTC	CASSPRAVRAQNIQYF
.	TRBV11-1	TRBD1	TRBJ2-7	TGTGCCAGCAGCCGGGACAGGGGGCATGAGCAGTACTTC	CASSRDRGHEQYF
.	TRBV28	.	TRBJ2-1	TGTGCCACGAGAACCCGTGAGATATATGAGCAGTTCTTC	CATRTREIYEQFF
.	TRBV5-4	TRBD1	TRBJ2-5	TGTGCCAGCAGCAGATCGACAGGGGCCTTGGGGACCCAGTACTTC	CASSRSTGALGTQYF
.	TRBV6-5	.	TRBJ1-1	TGTGCCAGCAGTTACGCGGAAGACACTGAAGCTTTCTTT	CASSYAEDTEAFF
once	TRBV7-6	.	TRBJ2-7	TGTGCCAGCAGCTTAGCCTCGGGGCGACTAGGCGACGAGCAGTACTTC	CASSLASGRLGDEQYF
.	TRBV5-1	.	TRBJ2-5	TGCGCCAGCAGCGGCAGGGAAGAGACCCAGTACTTC	CASSGREETQYF
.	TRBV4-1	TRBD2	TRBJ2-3	TGCGCCAGCAGCCTCGAAGCGGGATCCCGAGAATATACGCAGTATTTT	CASSLEAGSREYTQYF
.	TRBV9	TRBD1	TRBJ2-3	TGTGCCAGCAGCCCCAGATTGACAGGGAGCACAGATACGCAGTATTTT	CASSPRLTGSTDTQYF
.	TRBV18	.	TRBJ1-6	TGTGCCAGCTCACCAGTCAGAAGCTCCTATAATTCACCCCTCCACTTT	CASSPVRSSYNSPLHF
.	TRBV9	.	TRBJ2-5	TGTGCCAGCAGCGTAGCTACGGGTGCTCAAGAGACCCAGTACTTC	CASSVATGAQETQYF
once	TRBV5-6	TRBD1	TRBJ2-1	TGTGCCAGCAGCCCGGTGGGGACAGGGATCTACAATGAGCAGTTCTTC	CASSPVGTGIYNEQFF
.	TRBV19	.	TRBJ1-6	TGTGCCAGTAGTATAGAGGGGGGGCGCCTTAATTCACCCCTCCACTTT	CASSIEGGRLNSPLHF
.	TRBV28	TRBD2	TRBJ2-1	TGTGCCAGCAGTTTGACTAGCGGGTGGGATGAGCAGTTCTTC	CASSLTSGWDEQFF
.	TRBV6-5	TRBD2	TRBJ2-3	TGTGCCAGCAGTTCGGGAGGGGCGGGGTTTACAGATACGCAGTATTTT	CASSSGGAGFTDTQYF
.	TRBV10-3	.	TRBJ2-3	TGTGCCATCAGTCACAGGGAAACCGAATTCACAGATACGCAGTATTTT	CAISHRETEFTDTQYF
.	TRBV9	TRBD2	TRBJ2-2	TGTGCCAGCAGCGGGGACTACTCTGGGGAGCTGTTTTTT	CASSGDYSGELFF